This TCR beta chain was sequenced in a study of PD-1 blockade in classical Hodgkin lymphoma. For the study at large: Patients received nivolumab 3 mg/kg intravenously every 2 weeks.

Germline V gene data show CDR1 as SGHTA and CDR2 as FQGNSA. The CDR3 consists of 12 residues. The V and J ends lost 5 bases and 11 bases respectively, with 15 bases between them. The assay was immunoSEQ multiplex PCR, and TCRdb's table has in-frame clones only and misses some. The sample shows 85,000 to 90,000 clones, 90% of them seen only once. This clone showed up just a few times. What it binds is unknown. Study results and caveats: Initiation of nivolumab under 1 year after ASCT led to exclusion of patients. Repertoire differences lack defined causes, possibly disease activity or prior therapy.

Time point denoted: cycle 4 day 1 (C4D1), after more than 5 weeks of nivolumab. Each and every patient relapsed after autologous stem cell transplantation, and patients got differing brentuximab vedotin exposure. The sequences come from peripheral blood mononuclear cells (PBMCs), collected before the fourth cycle of nivolumab. This sequence was found in a human donor with classical Hodgkin lymphoma. The chain employs TRBV7-2 and TRBJ1-1; possibly TRBD1 for D (5 bases). This CDR3 is CASSPDGTRAFF. CDR3 DNA sequence: TGTGCCAGCAGCCCTGATGGGACTCGGGCTTTCTTT. Together with reference TRBV7-2 and TRBJ1-1, the CDR3 gives the full variable domain: GAGVSQSPSNKVTEKGKDVELRCDPISGHTALYWYRQSLGQGLEFLIYFQGNSAPDKSGLPSDRFSAERTGGSVSTLTIQRTQQEDSAVYLCASSPDGTRAFFGQGTRLTVV.